Each of the 31 T cell receptor beta chains below was sequenced from the same sample in a study of blood T cell repertoires in COVID-19. Assay used: immunoSEQ multiplex PCR; TCRdb lists only in-frame clones, some missing. The data contain approximately 260,000 clones, 89% of them singletons. Sequences were obtained from peripheral blood. The receptors were sampled from a man aged 50 to 60 with acute or convalescent COVID-19.

J is TRBJ1-2 and V is TRBV18; D remains ambiguous. Germline V gives CDR1 KGHSH, CDR2 LQKENI. The CDR3 is 13 amino acids. Trimming left V 2 bases short and J 6 bases short, with 10 bases between. CDR3 sequence reads: CASSPGRVNGYTF. DNA of the CDR3: TGTGCCAGCTCACCAGGGCGGGTTAATGGCTACACCTTC.

The J gene is TRBJ2-3, the V gene TRBV6-5, with D tentatively TRBD1 (6 bases). CDR3 length equals 14 residues. Trimming left V 6 bases short and J 8 bases short, with 18 bases between. Looked up from germline, CDR1 is MNHEY and CDR2 is SVGAGI. The CDR3 loop is CASSPQGVFGTQYF. In DNA, the CDR3 is TGTGCCAGCAGCCCACAGGGTGTGTTCGGTACGCAGTATTTT.

The rearrangement joins TRBV11-2 to TRBJ1-6; weak D call: TRBD1 (5 bases). Trimming pared 5 bases from V and 7 bases from J, leaving 18 bases between. This CDR3 has 16 amino acids. Germline CDR1 reads SGHAT; CDR2 reads FQNNGV. CDR3 coding DNA: TGTGCCAGCAGCCTGACAGTAGGTCTTGAGAATTCACCCCTCCACTTT. It specifies CASSLTVGLENSPLHF.

The V gene is TRBV5-4, the J gene TRBJ2-2; D is undetermined. Trimming left V 7 bases short and J 7 bases short, with 14 bases between. The CDR3 is made up of 13 amino acids. Germline CDR1 and CDR2: SGHNT and YYREEE (reference sequence). DNA for the CDR3: TGTGCCAGCGGCCAAGGAGCTAGCGGGGAGCTGTTTTTT. It translates to CASGQGASGELFF.

V usage is TRBV7-9 and J usage is TRBJ1-3; D perhaps matches TRBD1 (5 bases). Germline CDR1 and CDR2: SEHNR and FQNEAQ (reference sequence). The CDR3 covers 19 residues. V lost 0 bases and J 0 bases, leaving 18 bases between the germline ends. CDR3 region: CASSLALRQGISSGNTIYF. The CDR3 DNA sequence: TGTGCCAGCAGCTTAGCCCTCCGGCAGGGTATCTCCTCTGGAAACACCATATATTTT.

The genes are TRBV5-1 and TRBJ2-3; 10 nucleotides align to TRBD2. Unmatched junction bases numbered 6, after V lost 2 bases and J lost 6 bases. The CDR3 totals 15 residues. Per germline, CDR1 SGHRS and CDR2 YFSETQ. The CDR3 DNA reads as TGCGCCAGCAGCTTTATTCGGACTAGCGGCGATACGCAGTATTTT. Amino acids: CASSFIRTSGDTQYF.

This chain uses TRBV3-1 (or the pseudogene TRBV3-2) with TRBJ2-5, with TRBD2 identical over 9 bases. The CDR3 contains 15 residues. Germline V CDR1 and CDR2: LGHDT, YNNKEL (reference sequence). J lost 5 bases, V lost 0 bases, and 4 bases had no gene match. This chain's CDR3 is CASSQDLAGFETQYF. The CDR3, as DNA: TGTGCCAGCAGCCAAGATCTAGCGGGGTTTGAGACCCAGTACTTC.

This clone was counted a few times. The same CDR3 arises from other DNA sequences in this sample as well. The J gene is TRBJ2-7, the V gene TRBV7-3; 8 positions match TRBD1. The V and J ends lost 4 bases and 6 bases, in that order; junction bases with no gene match: 5. This CDR3 comprises 13 residues. From germline, CDR1 is SGHTA and CDR2 FQGTGA. The CDR3 nucleotides are TGTGCCAGCAGCTCCGGGACAGGTAGCGAGCAGTACTTC. As protein: CASSSGTGSEQYF.

In the case of this clone: The junction and the germline gene differ at one end; a read error may be behind it. The chain combines TRBV10-2 with TRBJ1-1, with TRBD1 identical over 10 bases. Germline-derived CDR1 and CDR2 are WSHSY and SAAADI. CDR3 length equals 13 residues. CDR3: CASRGDRGFSLNF. The CDR3 DNA is TGCGCCAGCAGGGGGGACAGGGGTTTTTCTCTTAACTTT.

The chain employs TRBV3-1 (or the pseudogene TRBV3-2) and TRBJ2-4; D unclear. The CDR3 is 14 residues long. The germline V gene encodes CDR1 LGHDT and CDR2 YNNKEL (reference sequence). V lost 1 base and J lost 1, with 5 bases in between. The CDR3, as DNA: TGTGCCAGCAGCCAAGGCGTGGCCAAAAACATTCAGTACTTC. Encoded protein: CASSQGVAKNIQYF.

This clone appeared a single time. The chain links TRBV6-6 to TRBJ2-1; 9 bases are shared with TRBD1. The V and J ends lost 0 bases and 3 bases, in that order; junction bases with no gene match: 3. Germline loops: CDR1 MNHNY, CDR2 SVGAGI (reference sequence). This CDR3 region has 16 residues. The CDR3 nucleotides are TGTGCCAGCAGTTACTCGACAGGGGGTTACTACAATGAGCAGTTCTTC. It specifies CASSYSTGGYYNEQFF.

The genes are TRBV3-1 (or the pseudogene TRBV3-2) and TRBJ2-1, with TRBD2 matching 11 bases. Germline CDR1 reads LGHDT; CDR2 reads YNNKEL (reference sequence). The CDR3 spans 17 residues. J lost 9 bases, V lost 0 bases, and 10 bases had no gene match. CDR3 region: CASSQDLAGGRLGEQFF. The CDR3 bases are TGTGCCAGCAGCCAAGATCTAGCGGGGGGCCGCTTGGGTGAGCAGTTCTTC.

The genes are TRBV5-1 and TRBJ1-3; TRBD1 matches at 11 bases. V was clipped by 3 bases and J by 3 bases; unmatched bases: 5. Germline CDR1 and CDR2: SGHRS and YFSETQ. The CDR3 is made up of 16 amino acids. The CDR3 bases are TGCGCCAGCAGCTCCGGACAGGGGGCGGGTGGAAACACCATATATTTT. Translating it yields CASSSGQGAGGNTIYF.

The V gene is TRBV5-1, the J gene TRBJ2-1; possibly TRBD1 for D (6 bases). V was trimmed by 4 bases and J by 5 bases, leaving 16 bases between them. The CDR3 has 15 amino acids. The germline gives CDR1 SGHRS, CDR2 YFSETQ. CDR3 DNA: TGCGCCAGCAGCCCCCGGGACACGGGTGACAATGAGCAGTTCTTC. Residues: CASSPRDTGDNEQFF.

This chain joins TRBV27 and TRBJ1-4; D perhaps matches TRBD1 (6 bases). CDR1 is MNHEY and CDR2 is SMNVEV in the germline V gene (reference sequence). With 2 bases removed from V and 8 bases from J, the gap between germline ends came to 12 bases. This CDR3 contains 14 residues. The CDR3 reads CASSLEGVGEKLFF. In DNA form, the CDR3 reads TGTGCCAGCAGTTTAGAGGGGGTTGGGGAAAAACTGTTTTTT.

The chain joins TRBV27 to TRBJ1-1; TRBD1 might be the D (5 bases). The CDR3 sequence is 16 residues long. V gave up 5 bases and J gave up 4 bases, with 20 bases separating them. Germline V gene data show CDR1 as MNHEY and CDR2 as SMNVEV (reference sequence). CDR3 sequence reads: CASSTSGGELSTEAFF. DNA of the CDR3: TGTGCCAGCAGTACTTCTGGGGGGGAATTGAGCACTGAAGCTTTCTTT.

The chain carries TRBV6-2 or TRBV6-3 and TRBJ1-4; D remains unclear. This CDR3 has 12 residues. Looked up from germline, CDR1 is MNHEY and CDR2 is SVGEGT. Trimming cost V 2 bases and J 7 bases, with 5 bases left between them. The CDR3 is CASSYSPEKLFF. The CDR3 coding sequence is TGTGCCAGCAGTTACAGCCCTGAAAAACTGTTTTTT.

The chain joins TRBV12-3 or TRBV12-4 to TRBJ1-1, with no clear D. The CDR3 is 13 residues long. The V gene lost 3 bases and the J gene lost 1 base, with 6 bases spanning the gap. The CDR3 loop is CASSFEGNTEAFF. CDR3 nucleotides: TGTGCCAGCAGTTTCGAGGGGAACACTGAAGCTTTCTTT.

The genes are TRBV7-9 and TRBJ1-2; no firm D call. Trimming cost V 5 bases and J 7 bases, with 14 bases left between them. This CDR3 has 13 residues. Germline V gene lookup returns CDR1 SEHNR and CDR2 FQNEAQ (reference sequence). The DNA for the CDR3 is TGTGCCAGCAGCGTGCAGGCTCCAGGTGGCTACACCTTC. Amino acid sequence: CASSVQAPGGYTF.

The chain couples TRBV5-4 to TRBJ2-3; TRBD2 might be the D (7 bases). With 4 bases removed from V and 0 bases from J, the gap between germline ends came to 12 bases. Germline V gene sequence: CDR1 SGHNT, CDR2 YYREEE (reference sequence). The CDR3 loop spans 15 amino acids. The CDR3 reads CASSGGADSTDTQYF. The CDR3 region has the DNA TGTGCCAGCAGCGGGGGGGCAGATAGCACAGATACGCAGTATTTT.

CDR3 sequence: CASSQTTGVNSPLHF. Written as DNA, the CDR3 is TGTGCCAGCAGCCAAACGACAGGGGTTAATTCACCCCTCCACTTT. The V call is TRBV3-1 (or the pseudogene TRBV3-2), the J call TRBJ1-6; 8 bases agree with TRBD1. The CDR3 contains 15 residues. The trim removed 2 bases at V and 6 bases at J, leaving 3 bases unmatched. Germline-derived CDR1 and CDR2 are LGHDT and YNNKEL (reference sequence).

This chain uses TRBV7-6 with TRBJ1-4; D perhaps matches TRBD1 (6 bases). Germline CDR1 and CDR2: SGHVS and FNYEAQ. This CDR3 contains 13 residues. Trimming removed 0 bases from V and 8 bases from J, with 7 bases in between. The DNA for the CDR3 is TGTGCCAGCAGCTTAGCAGGGACAGAAAAACTGTTTTTT. This translates into CASSLAGTEKLFF.

V usage is TRBV2 and J usage is TRBJ2-5; weak D call: TRBD2 (6 bases). V was pared by 5 bases and J by 5 bases, with 18 bases between. The CDR3 covers 15 residues. Germline V gene data show CDR1 as SNHLY and CDR2 as FYNNEI. DNA for the CDR3: TGTGCCAGCAGTACACCCCGGGGGACCGGGGAGACCCAGTACTTC. Amino acids: CASSTPRGTGETQYF.

This clone came up once. The genes are TRBV5-5 and TRBJ2-7; 8 nucleotides line up with TRBD2. The CDR3 contains 13 residues. Germline V lookup: CDR1 SGHKS, CDR2 YYEKEE (reference sequence). The V segment lost 3 bases and the J segment 4 bases; nucleotides outside the gene matches: 3. CDR3 residues: CASSSGGSYEQYF. CDR3 DNA sequence: TGTGCCAGCAGCTCGGGGGGGAGTTACGAGCAGTACTTC. Full variable domain (missing parts from reference TRBV5-5 and TRBJ2-7): DAGVTQSPTHLIKTRGQQVTLRCSPISGHKSVSWYQQVLGQGPQFIFQYYEKEERGRGNFPDRFSARQFPNYSSELNVNALLLGDSALYLCASSSGGSYEQYFGPGTRLTVT.

The chain recombines TRBV19 with TRBJ2-2, with 12 bases matching TRBD2. V dropped 4 bases and J dropped 4; count of bases not matched to a gene: 4. This CDR3 contains 16 residues. Per the germline V gene, CDR1 is LNHDA and CDR2 is SQIVND (reference sequence). The CDR3 DNA sequence: TGTGCCAGTAGTAGTGGACTAGCGGGGATCACCGGGGAGCTGTTTTTT. Translation: CASSSGLAGITGELFF.

The gene calls are TRBV27 and TRBJ2-3; 10 bases are a match to TRBD2. The CDR3 has 12 residues. Per germline, CDR1 MNHEY and CDR2 SMNVEV (reference sequence). The V segment lost 7 bases and the J segment 12 bases; nucleotides outside the gene matches: 7. The CDR3 bases are TGTGCCAGCACCTCGAGCGGGGGGGCCCAGTATTTT. Residues: CASTSSGGAQYF.

This clone was recorded only once. V is TRBV25-1 and J is TRBJ2-5; tentative D call: TRBD2 (6 bases). The CDR3 contains 11 residues. Germline CDR1 and CDR2: MGHDK and SYGVNS. The germline V and J ends were trimmed by 7 bases and 7 bases, with 10 bases remaining between them. The CDR3 DNA reads as TGTGCCAGCACCCTCGGGGGGACCCAGTACTTC. Translated: CASTLGGTQYF. Supplemented by reference TRBV25-1 and TRBJ2-5, the full variable domain reads EADIYQTPRYLVIGTGKKITLECSQTMGHDKMYWYQQDPGMELHLIHYSYGVNSTEKGDLSSESTVSRIRTEHFPLTLESARPSHTSQYLCASTLGGTQYFGPGTRLLVL.

The chain has TRBV18 and TRBJ1-6; no definite D call. There are 15 residues in the CDR3. Germline assignment: CDR1 KGHSH and CDR2 LQKENI. V was trimmed by 3 bases and J by 9 bases, leaving 15 bases between them. CDR3 in DNA: TGTGCCAGCTCACCGAGCCAAAGGGAGAGTTCACCCCTCCACTTT. Amino acids: CASSPSQRESSPLHF.

This clone was recorded once. CDR3 sequence: CASSGNRGSYEQYF. The CDR3 DNA reads TGTGCCAGCAGCGGCAACAGGGGCTCCTACGAGCAGTACTTC. V is TRBV11-2 and J is TRBJ2-7; 7 nucleotides agree with TRBD1. Germline V gene sequence: CDR1 SGHAT, CDR2 FQNNGV. CDR3 size: 14 residues. The J segment lost 0 bases and the V segment lost 5 bases, leaving 4 bases of the junction unmatched.

This chain joins TRBV11-2 and TRBJ1-3, with TRBD1 identical over 7 bases. The trim removed 0 bases at V and 3 bases at J, leaving 2 bases unmatched. CDR1 is SGHAT, CDR2 FQNNGV, per germline. The CDR3 consists of 15 residues. The chain's CDR3 is CASSLEQGIGNTIYF. The CDR3 DNA is TGTGCCAGCAGCTTAGAACAGGGGATTGGAAACACCATATATTTT.

The table lists this clone with a count of one. This chain connects TRBV5-1 to TRBJ2-1; a weak D match, TRBD2 (6 bases). From germline, CDR1 is SGHRS and CDR2 YFSETQ. CDR3 length: 14 residues. V lost 0 bases, J lost 4 bases, and 8 bases lay in between. The chain's CDR3 is CASSLGRGYNEQFF. The CDR3, as DNA: TGCGCCAGCAGCTTGGGACGGGGGTACAATGAGCAGTTCTTC.